This paragraph covers one T cell receptor beta chain sequence. The sample is drawn from a study of blood T cell repertoires in COVID-19. In terms of age and location, participants ranged from roughly 18 to 89 years and lived in under 30 US areas. V was pared by 7 bases and J by 9 bases, with 13 bases between. Germline V gene sequence: CDR1 MGHDK, CDR2 SYGVNS. The CDR3 is made up of 12 amino acids. Per the original methods: The assay estimated nucleated cells by amplifying reference gene primers. The table came from immunoSEQ multiplex PCR; TCRdb's copy has only in-frame clones and leaves some out. V and J calls plus clone size are reproduced from that table; the DNA served to infer D and trimming. The table shows about 240,000 clones, with about 90% occurring only once.

This chain joins TRBV25-1 and TRBJ2-1, with a weak D call TRBD1 (6 bases). The TCR originated in a woman aged 40 to 50 with acute COVID-19. The sequenced sample consisted of PBMCs or T cells enriched from blood (not recorded which). The CDR3 sequence: CASKLVGGEQFF. The CDR3 region has the DNA TGTGCCAGCAAATTAGTAGGGGGTGAGCAGTTCTTC. Together with reference TRBV25-1 and TRBJ2-1, the CDR3 gives the full variable domain: EADIYQTPRYLVIGTGKKITLECSQTMGHDKMYWYQQDPGMELHLIHYSYGVNSTEKGDLSSESTVSRIRTEHFPLTLESARPSHTSQYLCASKLVGGEQFFGPGTRLTVL.